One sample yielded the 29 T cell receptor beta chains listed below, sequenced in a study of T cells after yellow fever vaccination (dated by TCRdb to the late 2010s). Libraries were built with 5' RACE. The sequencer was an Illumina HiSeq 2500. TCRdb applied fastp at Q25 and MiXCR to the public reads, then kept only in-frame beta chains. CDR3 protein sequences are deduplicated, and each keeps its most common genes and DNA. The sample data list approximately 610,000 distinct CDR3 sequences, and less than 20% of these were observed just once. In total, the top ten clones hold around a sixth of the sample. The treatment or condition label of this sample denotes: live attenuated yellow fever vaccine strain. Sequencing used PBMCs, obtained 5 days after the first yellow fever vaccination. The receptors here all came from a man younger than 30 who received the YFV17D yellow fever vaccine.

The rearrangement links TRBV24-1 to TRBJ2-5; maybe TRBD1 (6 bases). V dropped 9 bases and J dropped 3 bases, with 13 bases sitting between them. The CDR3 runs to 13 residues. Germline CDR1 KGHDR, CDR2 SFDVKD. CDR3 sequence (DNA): TGTGCCACCGGGCAGGGGTCGAAAGAGACCCAGTACTTC. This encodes CATGQGSKETQYF.

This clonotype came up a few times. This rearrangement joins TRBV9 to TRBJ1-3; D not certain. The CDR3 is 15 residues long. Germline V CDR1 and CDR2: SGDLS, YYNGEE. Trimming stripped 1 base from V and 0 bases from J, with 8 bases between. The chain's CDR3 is CASSVSTGSGNTIYF. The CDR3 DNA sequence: TGTGCCAGCAGCGTATCCACGGGCTCTGGAAACACCATATATTTT. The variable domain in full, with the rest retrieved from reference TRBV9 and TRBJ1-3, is DSGVTQTPKHLITATGQRVTLRCSPRSGDLSVYWYQQSLDQGLQFLIQYYNGEERAKGNILERFSAQQFPDLHSELNLSSLELGDSALYFCASSVSTGSGNTIYFGEGSWLTVV.

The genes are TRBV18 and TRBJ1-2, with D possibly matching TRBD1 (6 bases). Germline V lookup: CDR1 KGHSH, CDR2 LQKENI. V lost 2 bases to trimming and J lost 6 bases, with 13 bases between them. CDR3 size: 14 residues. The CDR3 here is CASSPGRGEDGYTF. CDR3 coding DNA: TGTGCCAGCTCACCAGGCAGGGGAGAGGATGGCTACACCTTC.

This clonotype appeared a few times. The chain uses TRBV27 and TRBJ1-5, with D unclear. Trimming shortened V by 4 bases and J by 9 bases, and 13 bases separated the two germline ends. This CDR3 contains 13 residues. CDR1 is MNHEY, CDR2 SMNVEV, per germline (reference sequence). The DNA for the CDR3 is TGTGCCAGCAGTTCTCATTCAGGAGGGCCCCAGCATTTT. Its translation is CASSSHSGGPQHF.

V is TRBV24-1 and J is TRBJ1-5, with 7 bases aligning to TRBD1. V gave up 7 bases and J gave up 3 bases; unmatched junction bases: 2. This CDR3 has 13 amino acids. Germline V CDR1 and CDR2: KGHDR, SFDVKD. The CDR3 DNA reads TGTGCCACCAGGACAGGGTTCAATCAGCCCCAGCATTTT. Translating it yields CATRTGFNQPQHF.

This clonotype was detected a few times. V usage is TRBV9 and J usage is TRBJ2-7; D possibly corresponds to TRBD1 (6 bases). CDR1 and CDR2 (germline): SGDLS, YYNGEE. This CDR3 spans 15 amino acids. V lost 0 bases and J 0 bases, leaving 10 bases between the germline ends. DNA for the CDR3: TGTGCCAGCAGCGTAGGGGCGGACAGCTCCTACGAGCAGTACGTC. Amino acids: CASSVGADSSYEQYV.

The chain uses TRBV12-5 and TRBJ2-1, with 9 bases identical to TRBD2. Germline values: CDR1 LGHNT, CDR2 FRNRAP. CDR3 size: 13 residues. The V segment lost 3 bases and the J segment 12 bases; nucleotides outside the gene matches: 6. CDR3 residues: CASGLGGGAGQFF. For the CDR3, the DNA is TGTGCTAGTGGTTTAGGCGGGGGGGCTGGGCAGTTCTTC.

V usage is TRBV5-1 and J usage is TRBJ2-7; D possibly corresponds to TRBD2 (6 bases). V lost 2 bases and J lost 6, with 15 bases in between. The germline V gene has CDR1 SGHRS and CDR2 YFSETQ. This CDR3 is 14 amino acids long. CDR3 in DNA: TGCGCCAGCAGCTTTACGCCCGGGCGGGGCGAGCAGTACGTC. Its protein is CASSFTPGRGEQYV.

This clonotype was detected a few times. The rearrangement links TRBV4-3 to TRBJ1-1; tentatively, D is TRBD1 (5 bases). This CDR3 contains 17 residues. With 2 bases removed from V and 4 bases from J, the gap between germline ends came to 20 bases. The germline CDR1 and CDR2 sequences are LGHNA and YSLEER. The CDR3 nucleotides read TGCGCCAGCAGCCAACCGGTGGGGGTCGTCGGGCCCACTGAAGCTTTCTTT. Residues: CASSQPVGVVGPTEAFF.

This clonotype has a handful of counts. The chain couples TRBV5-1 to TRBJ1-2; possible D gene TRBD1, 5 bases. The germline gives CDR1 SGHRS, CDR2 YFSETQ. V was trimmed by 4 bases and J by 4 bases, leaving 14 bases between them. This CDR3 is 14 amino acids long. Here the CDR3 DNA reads TGCGCCAGCAGCCTCGGCAGGGTCGCCTATGGCTACACCTTC. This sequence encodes CASSLGRVAYGYTF.

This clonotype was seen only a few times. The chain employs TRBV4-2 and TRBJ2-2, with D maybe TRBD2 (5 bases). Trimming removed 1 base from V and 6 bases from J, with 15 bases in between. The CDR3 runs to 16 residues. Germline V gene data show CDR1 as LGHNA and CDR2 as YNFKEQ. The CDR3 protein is CASSQGPGMGAGELFF. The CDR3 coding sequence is TGTGCCAGCAGCCAAGGGCCGGGGATGGGCGCCGGGGAGCTGTTTTTT.

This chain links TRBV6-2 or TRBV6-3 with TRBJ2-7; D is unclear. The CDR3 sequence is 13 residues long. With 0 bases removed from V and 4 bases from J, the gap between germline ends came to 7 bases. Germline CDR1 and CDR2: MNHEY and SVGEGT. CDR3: CASSYSYFYEQYF. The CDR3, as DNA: TGTGCCAGCAGTTACTCGTACTTTTACGAGCAGTACTTC.

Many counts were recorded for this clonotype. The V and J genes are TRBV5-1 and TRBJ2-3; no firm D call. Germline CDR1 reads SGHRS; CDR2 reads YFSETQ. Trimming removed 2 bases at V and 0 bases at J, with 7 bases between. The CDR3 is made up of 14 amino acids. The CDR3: CASSFTHSTDTQYF. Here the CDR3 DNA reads TGCGCCAGCAGCTTCACCCACAGCACAGATACGCAGTATTTT.

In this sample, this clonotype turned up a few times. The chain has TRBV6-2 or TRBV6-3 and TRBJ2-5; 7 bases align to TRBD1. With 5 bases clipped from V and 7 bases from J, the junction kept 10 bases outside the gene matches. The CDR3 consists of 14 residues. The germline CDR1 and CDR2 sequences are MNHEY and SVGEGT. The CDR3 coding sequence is TGTGCCAGCAGTGATGCCCGAGGGGGCCGGACCCAGTACTTC. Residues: CASSDARGGRTQYF.

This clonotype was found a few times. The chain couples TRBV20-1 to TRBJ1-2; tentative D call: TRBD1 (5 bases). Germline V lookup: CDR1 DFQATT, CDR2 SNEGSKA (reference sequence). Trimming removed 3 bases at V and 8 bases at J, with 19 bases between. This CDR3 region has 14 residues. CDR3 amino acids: CSARTLAGRDGYTF. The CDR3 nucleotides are TGCAGTGCTAGGACTCTTGCAGGGCGGGACGGCTACACCTTC.

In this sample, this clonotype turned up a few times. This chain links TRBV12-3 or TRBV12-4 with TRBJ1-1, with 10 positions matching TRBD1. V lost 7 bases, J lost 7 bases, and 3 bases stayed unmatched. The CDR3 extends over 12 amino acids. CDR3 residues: CASNGQGDEAFF. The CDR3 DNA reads TGTGCCAGCAACGGACAGGGGGATGAAGCTTTCTTT.

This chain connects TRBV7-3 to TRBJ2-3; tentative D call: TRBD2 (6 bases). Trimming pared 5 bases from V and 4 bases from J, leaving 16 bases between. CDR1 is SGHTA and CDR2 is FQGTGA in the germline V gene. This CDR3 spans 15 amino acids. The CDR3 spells CASSPSGLSPDTQYF. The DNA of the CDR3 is TGTGCCAGCAGCCCAAGCGGGCTATCCCCAGATACGCAGTATTTT.

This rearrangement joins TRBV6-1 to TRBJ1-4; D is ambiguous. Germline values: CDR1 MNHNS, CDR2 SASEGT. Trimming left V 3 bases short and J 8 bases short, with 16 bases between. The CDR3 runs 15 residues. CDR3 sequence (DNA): TGTGCCAGCAGTGAGCAGGTTGGGAGGCGGGAAAAACTGTTTTTT. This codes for CASSEQVGRREKLFF.

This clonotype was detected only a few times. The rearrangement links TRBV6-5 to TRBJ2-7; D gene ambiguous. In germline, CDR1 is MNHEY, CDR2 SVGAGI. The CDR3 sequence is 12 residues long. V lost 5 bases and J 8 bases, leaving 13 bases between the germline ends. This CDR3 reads CASSAPQQKQYF. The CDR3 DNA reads TGTGCCAGCAGTGCCCCACAGCAAAAGCAGTACTTC.

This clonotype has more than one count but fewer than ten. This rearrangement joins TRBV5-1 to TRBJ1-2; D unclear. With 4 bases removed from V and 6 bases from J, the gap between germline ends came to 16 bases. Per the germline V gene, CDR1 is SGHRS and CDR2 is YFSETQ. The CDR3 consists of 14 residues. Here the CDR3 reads CASSPEGGDHGYTF. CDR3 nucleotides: TGCGCCAGCAGCCCCGAGGGCGGAGATCATGGCTACACCTTC. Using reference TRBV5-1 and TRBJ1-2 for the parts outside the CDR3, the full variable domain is KAGVTQTPRYLIKTRGQQVTLSCSPISGHRSVSWYQQTPGQGLQFLFEYFSETQRNKGNFPGRFSGRQFSNSRSEMNVSTLELGDSALYLCASSPEGGDHGYTFGSGTRLTVV.

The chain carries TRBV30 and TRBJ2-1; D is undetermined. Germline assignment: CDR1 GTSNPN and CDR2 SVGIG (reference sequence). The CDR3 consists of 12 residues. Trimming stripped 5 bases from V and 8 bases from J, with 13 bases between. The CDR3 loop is CAWLWSGHEQFF. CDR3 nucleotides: TGTGCCTGGCTTTGGAGTGGGCATGAGCAGTTCTTC. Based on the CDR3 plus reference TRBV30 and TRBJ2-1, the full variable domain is SQTIHQWPATLVQPVGSPLSLECTVEGTSNPNLYWYRQAAGRGLQLLFYSVGIGQISSEVPQNLSASRPQDRQFILSSKKLLLSDSGFYLCAWLWSGHEQFFGPGTRLTVL.

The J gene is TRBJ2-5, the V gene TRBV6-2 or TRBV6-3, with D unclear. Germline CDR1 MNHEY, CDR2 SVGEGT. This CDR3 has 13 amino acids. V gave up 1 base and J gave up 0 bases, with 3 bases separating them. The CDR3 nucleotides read TGTGCCAGCAGTTACTTTGACCAAGAGACCCAGTACTTC. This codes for CASSYFDQETQYF.

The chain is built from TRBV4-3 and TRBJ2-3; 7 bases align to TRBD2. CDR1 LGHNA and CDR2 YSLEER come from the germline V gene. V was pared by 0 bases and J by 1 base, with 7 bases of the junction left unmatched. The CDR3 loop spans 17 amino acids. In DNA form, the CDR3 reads TGCGCCAGCAGCCAAGAAGGGTCGAGCGGGGGCACAGATACGCAGTATTTT. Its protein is CASSQEGSSGGTDTQYF.

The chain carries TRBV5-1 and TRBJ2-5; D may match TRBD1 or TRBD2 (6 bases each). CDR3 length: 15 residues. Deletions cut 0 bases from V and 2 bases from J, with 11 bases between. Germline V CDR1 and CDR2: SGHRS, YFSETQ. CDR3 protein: CASSLDPGAQETQYF. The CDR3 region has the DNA TGCGCCAGCAGCTTGGACCCGGGGGCTCAAGAGACCCAGTACTTC.

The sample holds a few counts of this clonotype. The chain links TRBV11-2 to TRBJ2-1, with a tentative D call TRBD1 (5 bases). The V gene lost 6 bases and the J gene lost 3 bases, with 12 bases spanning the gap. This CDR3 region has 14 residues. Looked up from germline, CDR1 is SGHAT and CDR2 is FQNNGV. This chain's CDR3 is CASRVQGHYNEQFF. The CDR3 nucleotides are TGTGCCAGCAGGGTCCAGGGCCACTACAATGAGCAGTTCTTC.

CDR3 in amino acids: CATSRGRTIMNTEAFF. In DNA form, the CDR3 reads TGTGCCACCAGCAGAGGCCGGACTATAATGAACACTGAAGCTTTCTTT. This chain links TRBV15 with TRBJ1-1; no firm D call. Germline lookup yields CDR1 LNHNV and CDR2 YYDKDF (reference sequence). Trimming cost V 1 base and J 0 bases, with 12 bases left between them. CDR3 length: 16 residues.

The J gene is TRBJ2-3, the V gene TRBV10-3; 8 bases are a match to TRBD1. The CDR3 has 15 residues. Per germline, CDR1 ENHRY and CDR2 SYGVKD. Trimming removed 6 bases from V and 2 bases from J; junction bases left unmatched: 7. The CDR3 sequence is CAISSTGGYTDTQYF. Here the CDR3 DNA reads TGTGCCATCAGCAGTACAGGGGGATACACAGATACGCAGTATTTT.

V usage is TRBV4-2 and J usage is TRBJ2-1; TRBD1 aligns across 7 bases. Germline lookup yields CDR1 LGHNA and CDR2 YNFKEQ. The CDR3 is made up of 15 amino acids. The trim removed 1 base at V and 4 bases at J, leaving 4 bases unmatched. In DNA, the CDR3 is TGTGCCAGCAGCCAAGCGGGACAGATATACAATGAGCAGTTCTTC. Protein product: CASSQAGQIYNEQFF.

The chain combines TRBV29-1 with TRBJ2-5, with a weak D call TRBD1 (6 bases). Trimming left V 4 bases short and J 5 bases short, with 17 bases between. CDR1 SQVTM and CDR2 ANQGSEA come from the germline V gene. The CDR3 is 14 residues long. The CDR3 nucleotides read TGCAGCGTTGCCAGATTCGGACAGTCGGAGACCCAGTACTTC. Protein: CSVARFGQSETQYF. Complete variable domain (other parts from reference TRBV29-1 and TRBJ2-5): SAVISQKPSRDICQRGTSLTIQCQVDSQVTMMFWYRQQPGQSLTLIATANQGSEATYESGFVIDKFPISRPNLTFSTLTVSNMSPEDSSIYLCSVARFGQSETQYFGPGTRLLVL.